One and the same sample provided the 9 T cell receptor beta chains below, sequenced in a study of neurological immune-mediated disorders. Each CDR3 protein is one row after TCRdb ran MiXCR on the 5' RACE reads. The sample contains over 60,000 distinct CDR3 sequences, 4.8% of which appear only once. Sequencing was done on a sample of PBMCs. The receptors shown here come from a woman in her seventies with multiple sclerosis.

This rearrangement joins TRBV12-3 or TRBV12-4 to TRBJ2-6; no definite D call. V was trimmed by 6 bases and J by 1 base, leaving 4 bases between them. The CDR3 has 13 amino acids. CDR3 sequence reads: CASRQSGANVLTF. Written as DNA, the CDR3 is TGTGCCAGCAGACAATCTGGGGCCAACGTCCTGACTTTC.

This clonotype was observed at least ten times. This chain uses TRBV4-3 with TRBJ2-5; D not resolved. Deletions cut 0 bases from V and 5 bases from J, with 13 bases between. CDR1 and CDR2 from the germline V gene are LGHNA and YSLEER. The CDR3 is 15 amino acids. DNA for the CDR3: TGCGCCAGCAGCCAAGATGCCGGTCCTCGTGAGACCCAGTACTTC. This translates into CASSQDAGPRETQYF.

This clonotype has only a few counts. CDR3 in amino acids: CASSSRGAANYGYTF. DNA for the CDR3: TGTGCCAGCAGCTCCAGGGGAGCAGCTAACTATGGCTACACCTTC. The J gene is TRBJ1-2, the V gene TRBV7-9; weak D call: TRBD1 (6 bases). The V and J ends lost 4 bases and 0 bases respectively, with 12 bases between them. The CDR3 contains 15 residues. CDR1 and CDR2 (germline): SEHNR, FQNEAQ (reference sequence).

This clonotype has just a few counts. The CDR3 is CASSYDRLAGPNEQFF. The DNA for the CDR3 is TGTGCCAGCAGTTACGATCGCCTAGCGGGCCCCAATGAGCAGTTCTTC. This chain uses TRBV6-5 with TRBJ2-1; 8 nucleotides align to TRBD2. After removal of 2 bases from V and 6 bases from J, the junction contained 9 bases not matched to a gene. CDR3 length equals 16 residues. Germline V lookup: CDR1 MNHEY, CDR2 SVGAGI.

This clonotype was recorded a few times. This sequence joins TRBV27 and TRBJ2-7; 12 bases are a match to TRBD1. V trimming: 6 bases; J trimming: 3 bases; junction bases outside the gene matches: 6. The CDR3 runs to 15 residues. CDR1 MNHEY and CDR2 SMNVEV come from the germline V gene (reference sequence). DNA of the CDR3: TGTGCCAGCAGCCACGGGGACAGGGGGCTCTACGAGCAGTACTTC. Protein sequence: CASSHGDRGLYEQYF.

This chain joins TRBV5-1 and TRBJ2-5; TRBD2 is a possible D gene (5 bases). The CDR3 runs 14 residues. The V gene lost 6 bases and the J gene lost 2 bases, with 14 bases spanning the gap. Germline lookup yields CDR1 SGHRS and CDR2 YFSETQ. The CDR3 is CASTLTSGQETQYF. The CDR3 DNA follows: TGCGCCAGCACCTTAACGAGCGGTCAAGAGACCCAGTACTTC.

Points on this clonotype: Its ends do not fully match the called genes, so a read error is possible. This sequence joins TRBV5-1 and TRBJ2-3; TRBD1 or TRBD2 may be the D gene (5 bases each). This CDR3 contains 12 residues. In germline, CDR1 is SGHRS, CDR2 YFSETQ. This CDR3 is CAISLGADTQYF. For the CDR3, the DNA is TGCGCCATCAGCTTGGGGGCAGATACGCAGTATTTT.

This clonotype occurred many times. V is TRBV6-5 and J is TRBJ1-2, with D possibly being TRBD1 (5 bases). The ends were cut back, 5 bases at V and 7 bases at J, with 11 bases in the middle. The CDR3 spans 12 residues. In germline, CDR1 is MNHEY, CDR2 SVGAGI. DNA of the CDR3: TGTGCCAGCAGTCCTGGGGACGTTGGCTACACCTTC. It encodes CASSPGDVGYTF.

This sequence joins TRBV15 and TRBJ2-7; TRBD2 aligns across 8 bases. J was trimmed by 3 bases and V by 5 bases; bases with no gene match: 6. Germline V gene sequence: CDR1 LNHNV, CDR2 YYDKDF (reference sequence). The CDR3 contains 14 residues. CDR3 in DNA: TGTGCCACCAGCTCGGGAGGGCCAGTCTACGAGCAGTACTTC. Amino acid sequence: CATSSGGPVYEQYF.